This TCR beta chain was observed in a study of blood T cell repertoires in COVID-19. Background on the study: From the United States, Italy and Spain came samples of acute and convalescent COVID-19.

The data were produced by immunoSEQ multiplex PCR, yet TCRdb's version contains in-frame clones alone and is incomplete. In the table there are 250,000 to 350,000 clones, roughly nine tenths of which are singletons. Germline V lookup: CDR1 SNHLY, CDR2 FYNNEI. The J segment lost 0 bases and the V segment lost 6 bases, leaving 7 bases of the junction unmatched. The CDR3 contains 15 residues. This clone was seen a few times. The V and J genes are TRBV2 and TRBJ1-1; 7 bases agree with TRBD1. The sample consisted of peripheral blood. The TCR comes from a woman aged 30 to 39 with COVID-19, enrolled during active disease. The CDR3 bases are TGTGCCAGCAGGGGAAGGGACAGATTGAACACTGAAGCTTTCTTT. Its translation is CASRGRDRLNTEAFF.